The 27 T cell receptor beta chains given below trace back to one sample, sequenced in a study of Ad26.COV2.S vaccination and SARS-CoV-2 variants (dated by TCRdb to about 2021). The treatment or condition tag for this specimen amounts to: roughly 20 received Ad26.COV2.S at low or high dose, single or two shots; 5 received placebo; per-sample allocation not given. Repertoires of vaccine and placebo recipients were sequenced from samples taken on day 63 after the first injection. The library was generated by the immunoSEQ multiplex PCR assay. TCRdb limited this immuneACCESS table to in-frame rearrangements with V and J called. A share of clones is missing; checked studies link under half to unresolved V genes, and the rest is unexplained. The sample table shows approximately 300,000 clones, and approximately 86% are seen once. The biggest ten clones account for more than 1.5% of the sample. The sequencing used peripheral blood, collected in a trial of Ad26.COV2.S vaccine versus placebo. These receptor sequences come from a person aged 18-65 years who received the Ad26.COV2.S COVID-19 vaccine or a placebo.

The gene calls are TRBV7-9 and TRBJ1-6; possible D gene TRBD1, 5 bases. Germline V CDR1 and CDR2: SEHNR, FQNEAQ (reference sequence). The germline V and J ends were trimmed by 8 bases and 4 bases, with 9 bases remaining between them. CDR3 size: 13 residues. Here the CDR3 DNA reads TGTGCCAGCTCGGGGGGTTATAATTCACCCCTCCACTTT. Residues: CASSGGYNSPLHF. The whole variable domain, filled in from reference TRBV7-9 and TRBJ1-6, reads DTGVSQNPRHKITKRGQNVTFRCDPISEHNRLYWYRQTLGQGPEFLTYFQNEAQLEKSRLLSDRFSAERPKGSFSTLEIQRTEQGDSAMYLCASSGGYNSPLHFGNGTRLTVT.

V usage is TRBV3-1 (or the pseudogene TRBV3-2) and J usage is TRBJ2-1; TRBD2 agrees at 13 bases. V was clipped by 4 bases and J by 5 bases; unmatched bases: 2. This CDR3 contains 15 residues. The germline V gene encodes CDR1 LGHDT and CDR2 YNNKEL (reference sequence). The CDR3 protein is CASSPGLAGNNEQFF. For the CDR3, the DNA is TGTGCCAGCAGCCCGGGACTAGCGGGGAACAATGAGCAGTTCTTC.

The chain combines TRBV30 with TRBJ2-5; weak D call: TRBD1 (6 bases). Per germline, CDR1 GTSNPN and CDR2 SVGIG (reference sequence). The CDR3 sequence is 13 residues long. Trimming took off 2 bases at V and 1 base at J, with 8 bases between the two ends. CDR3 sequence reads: CAWSRGGQETQYF. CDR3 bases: TGTGCCTGGAGTCGAGGGGGCCAAGAGACCCAGTACTTC.

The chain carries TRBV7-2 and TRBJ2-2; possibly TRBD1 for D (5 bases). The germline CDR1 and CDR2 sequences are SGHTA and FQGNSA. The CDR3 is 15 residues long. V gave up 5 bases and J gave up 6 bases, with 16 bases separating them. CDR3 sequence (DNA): TGTGCCAGCAGCCCTAGAGGCAGGGCGGCCGGGGAGCTGTTTTTT. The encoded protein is CASSPRGRAAGELFF.

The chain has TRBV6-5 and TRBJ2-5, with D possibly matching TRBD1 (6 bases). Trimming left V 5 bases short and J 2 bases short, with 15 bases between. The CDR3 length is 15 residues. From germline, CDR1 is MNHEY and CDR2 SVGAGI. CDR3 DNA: TGTGCCAGCAGTCCCACTCGACAGGCGCAAGAGACCCAGTACTTC. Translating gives CASSPTRQAQETQYF.

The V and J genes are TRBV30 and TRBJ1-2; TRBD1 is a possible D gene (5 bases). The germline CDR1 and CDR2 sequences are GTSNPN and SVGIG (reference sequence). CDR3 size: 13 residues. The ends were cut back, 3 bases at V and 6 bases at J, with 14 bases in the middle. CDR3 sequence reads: CAWRRTGTHGYTF. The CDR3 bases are TGTGCCTGGAGAAGAACAGGAACCCATGGCTACACCTTC.

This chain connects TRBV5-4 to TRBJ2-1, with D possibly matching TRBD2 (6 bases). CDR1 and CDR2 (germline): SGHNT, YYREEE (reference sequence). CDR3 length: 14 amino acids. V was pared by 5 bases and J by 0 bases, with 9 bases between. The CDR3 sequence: CASRRRGSYNEQFF. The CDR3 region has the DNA TGTGCCAGCAGGAGGAGGGGCTCCTACAATGAGCAGTTCTTC. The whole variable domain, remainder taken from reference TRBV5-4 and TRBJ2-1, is ETGVTQSPTHLIKTRGQQVTLRCSSQSGHNTVSWYQQALGQGPQFIFQYYREEENGRGNFPPRFSGLQFPNYSSELNVNALELDDSALYLCASRRRGSYNEQFFGPGTRLTVL.

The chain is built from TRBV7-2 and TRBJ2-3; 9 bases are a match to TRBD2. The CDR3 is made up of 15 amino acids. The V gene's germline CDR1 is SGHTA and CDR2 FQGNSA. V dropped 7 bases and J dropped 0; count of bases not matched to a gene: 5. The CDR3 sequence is CASTVAGASTDTQYF. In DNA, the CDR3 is TGTGCCAGCACCGTAGCGGGGGCGAGCACAGATACGCAGTATTTT. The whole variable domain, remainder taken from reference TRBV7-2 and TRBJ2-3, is GAGVSQSPSNKVTEKGKDVELRCDPISGHTALYWYRQSLGQGLEFLIYFQGNSAPDKSGLPSDRFSAERTGGSVSTLTIQRTQQEDSAVYLCASTVAGASTDTQYFGPGTRLTVL.

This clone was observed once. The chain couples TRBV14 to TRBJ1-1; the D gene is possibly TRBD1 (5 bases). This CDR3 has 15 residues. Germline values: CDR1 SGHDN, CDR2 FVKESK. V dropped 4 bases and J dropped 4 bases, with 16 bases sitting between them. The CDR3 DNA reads TGTGCCAGCAGCCGAGACCTCGGGGGGGGCACTGAAGCTTTCTTT. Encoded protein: CASSRDLGGGTEAFF.

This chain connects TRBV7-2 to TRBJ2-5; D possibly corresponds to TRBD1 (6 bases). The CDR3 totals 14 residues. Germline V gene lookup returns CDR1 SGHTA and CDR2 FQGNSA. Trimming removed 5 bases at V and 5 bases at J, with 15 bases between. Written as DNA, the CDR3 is TGTGCCAGCAGCCTCGGGACACGAGAGGAGACCCAGTACTTC. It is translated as CASSLGTREETQYF.

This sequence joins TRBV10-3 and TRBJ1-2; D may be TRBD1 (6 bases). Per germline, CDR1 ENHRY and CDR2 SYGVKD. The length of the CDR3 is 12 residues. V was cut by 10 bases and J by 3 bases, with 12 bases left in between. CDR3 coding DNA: TGTGCCACTGCGTCAGGGGACTATGGCTACACCTTC. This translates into CATASGDYGYTF.

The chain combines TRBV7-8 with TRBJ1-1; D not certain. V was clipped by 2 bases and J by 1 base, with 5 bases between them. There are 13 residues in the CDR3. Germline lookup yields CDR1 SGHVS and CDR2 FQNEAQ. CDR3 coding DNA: TGTGCCAGCAGCTTAAGACGGAACACTGAAGCTTTCTTT. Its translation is CASSLRRNTEAFF.

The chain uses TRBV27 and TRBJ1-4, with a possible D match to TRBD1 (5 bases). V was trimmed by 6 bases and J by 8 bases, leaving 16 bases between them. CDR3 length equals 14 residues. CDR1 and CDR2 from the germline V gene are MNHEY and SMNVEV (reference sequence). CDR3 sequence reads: CASSLRSRGEKLFF. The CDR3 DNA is TGTGCCAGCAGCCTACGGTCACGGGGGGAAAAACTGTTTTTT.

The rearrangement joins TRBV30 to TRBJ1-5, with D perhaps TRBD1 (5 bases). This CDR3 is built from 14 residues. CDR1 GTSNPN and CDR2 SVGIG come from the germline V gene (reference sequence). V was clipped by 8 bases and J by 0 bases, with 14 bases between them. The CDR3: CAMAGIASNQPQHF. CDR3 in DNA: TGTGCCATGGCAGGGATTGCTAGCAATCAGCCCCAGCATTTT.

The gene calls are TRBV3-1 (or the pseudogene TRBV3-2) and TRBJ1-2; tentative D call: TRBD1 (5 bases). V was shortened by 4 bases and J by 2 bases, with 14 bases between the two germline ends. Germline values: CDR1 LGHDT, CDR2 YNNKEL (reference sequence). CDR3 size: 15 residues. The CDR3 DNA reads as TGTGCCAGCAGCCCTCGGAGGGGATCCAACTATGGCTACACCTTC. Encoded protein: CASSPRRGSNYGYTF.

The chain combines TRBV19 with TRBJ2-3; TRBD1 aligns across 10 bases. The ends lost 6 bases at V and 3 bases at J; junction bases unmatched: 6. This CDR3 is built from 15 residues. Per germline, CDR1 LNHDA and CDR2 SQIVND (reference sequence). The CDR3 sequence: CASRTGTGVTDTQYF. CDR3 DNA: TGTGCCAGTAGGACCGGGACAGGGGTGACAGATACGCAGTATTTT.

The CDR3 DNA follows: TGTGCCATCAGCTTCCGGGACAAGTCCTACGAGCAGTACTTC. This gives the protein CAISFRDKSYEQYF. The V gene is TRBV10-3, the J gene TRBJ2-7, with D maybe TRBD1 (6 bases). The V end was cut by 6 bases, the J end by 1 base, with 13 bases between. The CDR3 is 14 amino acids. Germline assignment: CDR1 ENHRY and CDR2 SYGVKD.

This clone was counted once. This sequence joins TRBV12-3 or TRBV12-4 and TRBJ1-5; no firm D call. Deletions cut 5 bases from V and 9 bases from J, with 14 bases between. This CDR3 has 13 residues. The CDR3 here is CASSIRAVGPQHF. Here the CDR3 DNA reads TGTGCCAGCAGTATCCGGGCAGTTGGGCCCCAGCATTTT.

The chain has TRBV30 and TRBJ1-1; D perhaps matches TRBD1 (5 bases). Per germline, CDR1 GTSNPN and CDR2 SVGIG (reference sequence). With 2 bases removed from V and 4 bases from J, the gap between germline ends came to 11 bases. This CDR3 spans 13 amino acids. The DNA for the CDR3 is TGTGCCTGGAGTCGGGGCAGGGCCACTGAAGCTTTCTTT. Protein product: CAWSRGRATEAFF.

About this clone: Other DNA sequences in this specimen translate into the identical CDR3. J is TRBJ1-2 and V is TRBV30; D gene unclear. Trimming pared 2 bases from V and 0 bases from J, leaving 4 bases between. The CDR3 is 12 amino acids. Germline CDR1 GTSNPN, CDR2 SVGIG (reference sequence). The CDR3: CAWSLTNYGYTF. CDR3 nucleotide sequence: TGTGCCTGGAGTCTTACTAACTATGGCTACACCTTC. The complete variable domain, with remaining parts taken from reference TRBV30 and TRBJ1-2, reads SQTIHQWPATLVQPVGSPLSLECTVEGTSNPNLYWYRQAAGRGLQLLFYSVGIGQISSEVPQNLSASRPQDRQFILSSKKLLLSDSGFYLCAWSLTNYGYTFGSGTRLTVV.

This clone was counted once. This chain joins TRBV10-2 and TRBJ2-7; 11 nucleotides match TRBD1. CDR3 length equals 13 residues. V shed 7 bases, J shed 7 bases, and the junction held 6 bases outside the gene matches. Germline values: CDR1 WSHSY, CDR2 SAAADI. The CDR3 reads CASNRDRGGEQYF. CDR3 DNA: TGCGCCAGCAACCGGGACAGGGGGGGAGAGCAGTACTTC.

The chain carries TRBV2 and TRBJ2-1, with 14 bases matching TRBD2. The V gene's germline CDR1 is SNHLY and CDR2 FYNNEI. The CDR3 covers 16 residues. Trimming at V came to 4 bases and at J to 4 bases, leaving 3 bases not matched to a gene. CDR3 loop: CASSGRTSGGYNEQFF. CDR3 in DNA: TGTGCCAGCAGTGGGAGGACTAGCGGGGGGTACAATGAGCAGTTCTTC.

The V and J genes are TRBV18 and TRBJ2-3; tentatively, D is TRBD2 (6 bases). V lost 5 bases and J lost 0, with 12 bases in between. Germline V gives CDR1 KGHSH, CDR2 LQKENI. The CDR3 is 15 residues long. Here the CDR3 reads CASSARGISTDTQYF. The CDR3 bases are TGTGCCAGCTCAGCCCGGGGGATTAGCACAGATACGCAGTATTTT.

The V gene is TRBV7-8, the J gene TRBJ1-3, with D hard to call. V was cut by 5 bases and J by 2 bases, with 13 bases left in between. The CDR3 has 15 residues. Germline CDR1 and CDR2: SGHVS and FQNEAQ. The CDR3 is CASSPAGQAGNTIYF. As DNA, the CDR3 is TGTGCCAGCAGCCCCGCCGGGCAAGCTGGAAACACCATATATTTT.

CDR3 in amino acids: CASSFPGAVYNEQFF. The CDR3 DNA is TGCGCCAGCAGCTTCCCAGGGGCCGTTTACAATGAGCAGTTCTTC. The chain carries TRBV5-1 and TRBJ2-1, with D maybe TRBD1 (6 bases). Germline loops: CDR1 SGHRS, CDR2 YFSETQ. The germline V and J ends were trimmed by 2 bases and 4 bases, with 13 bases remaining between them. This CDR3 comprises 15 residues.

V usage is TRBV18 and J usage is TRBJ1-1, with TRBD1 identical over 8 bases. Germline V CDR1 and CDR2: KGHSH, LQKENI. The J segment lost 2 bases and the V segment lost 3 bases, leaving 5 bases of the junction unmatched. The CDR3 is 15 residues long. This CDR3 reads CASSPTQGGNTEAFF. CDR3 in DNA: TGTGCCAGCTCACCCACACAGGGGGGTAACACTGAAGCTTTCTTT.

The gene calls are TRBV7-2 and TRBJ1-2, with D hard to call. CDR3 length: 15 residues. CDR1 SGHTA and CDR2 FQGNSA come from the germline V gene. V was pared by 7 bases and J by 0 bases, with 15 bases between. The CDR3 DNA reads TGTGCCAGCACCCTTAGCCGGACTGCTAACTATGGCTACACCTTC. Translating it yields CASTLSRTANYGYTF. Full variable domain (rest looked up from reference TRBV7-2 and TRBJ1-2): GAGVSQSPSNKVTEKGKDVELRCDPISGHTALYWYRQSLGQGLEFLIYFQGNSAPDKSGLPSDRFSAERTGGSVSTLTIQRTQQEDSAVYLCASTLSRTANYGYTFGSGTRLTVV.